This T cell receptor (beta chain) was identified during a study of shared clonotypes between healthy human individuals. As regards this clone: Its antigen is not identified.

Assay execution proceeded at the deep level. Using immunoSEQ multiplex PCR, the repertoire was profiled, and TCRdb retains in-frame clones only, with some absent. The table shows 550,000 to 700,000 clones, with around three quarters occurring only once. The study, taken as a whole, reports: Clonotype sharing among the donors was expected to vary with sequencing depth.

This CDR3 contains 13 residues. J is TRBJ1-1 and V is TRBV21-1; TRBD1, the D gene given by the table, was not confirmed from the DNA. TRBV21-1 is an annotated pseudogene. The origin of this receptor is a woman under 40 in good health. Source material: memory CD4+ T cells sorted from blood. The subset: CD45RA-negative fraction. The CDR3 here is CASIPTAYTEAFF. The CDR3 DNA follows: TGTGCCAGCATCCCGACAGCCTACACTGAAGCTTTCTTT.